These 5 T cell receptor beta chains were all obtained from the same sample, sequenced in a study of T cells expressing NK-cell markers. TCRdb re-called the 5' RACE reads and catalogs CDR3 proteins one per entry, DNA excluded. The sample table sets out fewer than 400,000 distinct CDR3 sequences. Material for sequencing was blood T cells: a sorted CD56 or NKG2C T cell subset, CD4+ or CD8+ T cells, or bulk PBMC T cells (not recorded which). The receptors here all came from a woman between 50 and 59 years old in good health.

The V and J genes are TRBV10-2 and TRBJ2-5. This CDR3 has 14 residues. Germline CDR1 and CDR2: WSHSY and SAAADI. CDR3 protein: CASRGWELQETQYF.

The rearrangement uses TRBV14 and TRBJ2-1. The germline V gene has CDR1 SGHDN and CDR2 FVKESK. The CDR3 is 13 amino acids. The CDR3: CASSQAYLNEQFF.

V usage is TRBV7-3 and J usage is TRBJ2-3; TCRdb designates TRBD2, a call that cannot be tested without DNA. CDR1 and CDR2 from the germline V gene are SGHTA and FQGTGA. This CDR3 has 12 residues. The CDR3 here is CASSLRGGTQYF. The full variable domain, completed using reference TRBV7-3 and TRBJ2-3, is GAGVSQTPSNKVTEKGKYVELRCDPISGHTALYWYRQSLGQGPEFLIYFQGTGAADDSGLPNDRFFAVRPEGSVSTLKIQRTERGDSAVYLCASSLRGGTQYFGPGTRLTVL.

This chain links TRBV24-1 with TRBJ1-1; absent DNA, TCRdb's TRBD1 call cannot be checked. CDR1 and CDR2 from the germline V gene are KGHDR and SFDVKD. This CDR3 has 14 residues. CDR3 amino acids: CATRAGHLNTEAFF.

The rearrangement uses TRBV5-1 and TRBJ2-3. The germline V gene encodes CDR1 SGHRS and CDR2 YFSETQ. The CDR3 sequence is 15 residues long. CDR3: CASSLEYYSTDTQYF. The full variable domain, completed using reference TRBV5-1 and TRBJ2-3, is KAGVTQTPRYLIKTRGQQVTLSCSPISGHRSVSWYQQTPGQGLQFLFEYFSETQRNKGNFPGRFSGRQFSNSRSEMNVSTLELGDSALYLCASSLEYYSTDTQYFGPGTRLTVL.